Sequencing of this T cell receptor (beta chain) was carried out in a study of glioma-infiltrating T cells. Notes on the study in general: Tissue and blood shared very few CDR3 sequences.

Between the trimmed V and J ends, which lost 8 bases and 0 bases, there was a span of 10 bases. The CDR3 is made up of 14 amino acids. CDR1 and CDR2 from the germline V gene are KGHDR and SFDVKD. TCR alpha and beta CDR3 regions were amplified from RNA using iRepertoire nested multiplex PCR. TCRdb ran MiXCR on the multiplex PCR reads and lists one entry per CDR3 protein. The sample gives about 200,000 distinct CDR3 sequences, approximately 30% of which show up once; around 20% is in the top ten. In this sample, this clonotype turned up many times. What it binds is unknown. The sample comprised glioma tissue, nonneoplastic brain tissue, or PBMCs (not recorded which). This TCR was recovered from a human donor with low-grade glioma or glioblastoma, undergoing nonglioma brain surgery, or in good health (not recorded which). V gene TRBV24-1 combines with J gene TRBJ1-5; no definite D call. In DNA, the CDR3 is TGTGCCACCAATTGGAAGGTTAGCAATCAGCCCCAGCATTTT. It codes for CATNWKVSNQPQHF.